Sequencing of this T cell receptor (beta chain) was carried out in a study of cytomegalovirus exposure and HLA in healthy donors. This clone was detected a few times. With 60 Vbeta and 13 Jbeta primers, the PCR was carried out. Profiling relied on immunoSEQ multiplex PCR, and the TCRdb table lists in-frame clones only, not all of them. The sample consists of some 98,000 clones, over 8% of them appearing once. Per the germline V gene, CDR1 is LNHDA and CDR2 is SQIVND (reference sequence). There are 16 residues in the CDR3. V shed 4 bases and J 0 bases; nucleotides not matched to a gene: 5. Sequenced sample: PBMCs. The origin of this receptor is a man aged 45 to 65 in good health and CMV-seropositive. V is TRBV19 and J is TRBJ1-1; 10 bases agree with TRBD1. As DNA, the CDR3 is TGTGCCAGTAGTAGGACAGGGGGAGGGATGAACACTGAAGCTTTCTTT. Protein: CASSRTGGGMNTEAFF.